Listed below are T cell receptor beta chains from one sample, sequenced in a study of immune reconstitution after stem cell transplant in scleroderma. TCRdb redid the calling of the RT-PCR reads with MiXCR, one entry per CDR3 protein. The profile shows under 2,000 distinct CDR3 sequences, less than 9% of them singletons. Collection of the sample occurred before or after autologous hematopoietic stem cell transplantation (not recorded which). All receptors derive from a male donor with systemic sclerosis. The CDR3 runs from the conserved cysteine through the conserved F or W. The D gene is left open where the match is weak. Clone sizes are given selectively: once, few, many, or a class where the clone is expanded.

cdr3_nt cdr3_aa d_call j_call v_call clone_size
TGTGCCAGCAACCACAGGAGGGGAGATGGCTACACCTTC CASNHRRGDGYTF NA TRBJ1-2 TRBV14 many
TGTGCCAGCAGCTTAGTGGCTAGCCGGGGGTCTGGCCATGAGCAGTTCTTC CASSLVASRGSGHEQFF NA TRBJ2-1 TRBV7-6 medium-sized
TGCAGCGTTGCGGGGGGGAACACTGAAGCTTTCTTT CSVAGGNTEAFF NA TRBJ1-1 TRBV29-1 medium-sized
TGCGCCAGCAGCTTCCGGACTCTACCTAAACCGGCTGGCTACACCTTC CASSFRTLPKPAGYTF NA TRBJ1-2 TRBV5-1 large
TGCAGTGCTAGACGTCCGGGACAGGGGGCGCGGGGGGCCAACGTCCTGACTTTC CSARRPGQGARGANVLTF TRBD1 TRBJ2-6 TRBV20-1 few
TGTGCCAGCAGTGTGGCCCGGCTCAGGGTTGGCTACACCTTC CASSVARLRVGYTF NA TRBJ1-2 TRBV2 medium-sized
TGCGCCAGCATCCTAACAGGGGGCAAAGGCAATGAGCAGTTCTTC CASILTGGKGNEQFF TRBD1 TRBJ2-1 TRBV5-1 medium-sized
TGTGCCAGCAGCTTAGACAGTACCCACGAGCAGTACTTC CASSLDSTHEQYF NA TRBJ2-7 TRBV6-6 medium-sized
TGTGCCATCAGTGAGTCTCGGGGGGGCGGGGGACCGGGCACAGATACGCAGTATTTT CAISESRGGGGPGTDTQYF TRBD2 TRBJ2-3 TRBV10-3 medium-sized
TGTGCCAGCAATAACCAGGGCGATATTCGCGAGCAGTACTTC CASNNQGDIREQYF NA TRBJ2-7 TRBV7-9 medium-sized
TGTGCCAGCAGCCAAGATGCGACAGGGGATAATGAAAAACTGTTTTTT CASSQDATGDNEKLFF TRBD1 TRBJ1-4 TRBV4-2 few
TGTGCCAGCACAATACCCGGGACAGGGGATGAAAAACTGTTTTTT CASTIPGTGDEKLFF TRBD1 TRBJ1-4 TRBV2 large
TGTGCCAGCAGCCAAGATTTAGTCTCGGGGCAGCCCCAGCATTTT CASSQDLVSGQPQHF NA TRBJ1-5 TRBV4-2 many
TGCGCCAGCAAGGGGGTAGCCCTAGATACGCAGTATTTT CASKGVALDTQYF NA TRBJ2-3 TRBV5-1 medium-sized
TGTGCCAGCAGCCACGGGGACAGGGGGCCTCAAGAGACCCAGTACTTC CASSHGDRGPQETQYF TRBD1 TRBJ2-5 TRBV4-2 medium-sized
TGTGCCAGCAGCTTAATTAGCTGGGAAGCGGCTTACGAGCAGTACTTC CASSLISWEAAYEQYF NA TRBJ2-7 TRBV7-9 NA
TGTGCCAGCAGCTCTAACAGCGCCCAGGCGACCGGGGAGCTGTTTTTT CASSSNSAQATGELFF NA TRBJ2-2 TRBV5-6 medium-sized
TGTGCTAGTGGTAGCGGGGGGGCATGGGAGACCCAGTACTTC CASGSGGAWETQYF TRBD2 TRBJ2-5 TRBV12-5 many
TGCAGTGCTAGGATGACAGCCCGGTATAATTCACCCCTCCACTTT CSARMTARYNSPLHF NA TRBJ1-6 TRBV20-1 medium-sized
TGTGCCAGCAGTTACGGAGGGATGGATGAGCAGTTCTTC CASSYGGMDEQFF NA TRBJ2-1 TRBV2 medium-sized
TGTGCCAGCTTTGGGGGCCCCTACGAGCAGTACTTC CASFGGPYEQYF NA TRBJ2-7 TRBV2 large
TGCGCCAGCAGTGGCCCTAGCCAAAGCTCCTACGAGCAGTACTTC CASSGPSQSSYEQYF NA TRBJ2-7 TRBV10-2 medium-sized
TGTGCCAGTCCTGGGCGGAGGATCGGTAGCTACACCTTC CASPGRRIGSYTF NA TRBJ1-2 TRBV2 NA
TGTGCCAGCAGTGAAGAGTCCGGAGGGACTGAAGCTTTCTTT CASSEESGGTEAFF NA TRBJ1-1 TRBV6-1 large
TGCGCCAGCAGGGTCGCGGAGTCTAGCACAGATACGCAGTATTTT CASRVAESSTDTQYF NA TRBJ2-3 TRBV5-1 large
TGTGCCAGCAGTTACTTGGCCGGGACGCTCTCTGGGGCCAACGTCCTGACTTTC CASSYLAGTLSGANVLTF NA TRBJ2-6 TRBV6-5 large
TGCAGTGCTCGACTTTTTGGACAAAATAACTATGGCTACACCTTC CSARLFGQNNYGYTF NA TRBJ1-2 TRBV20-1 large
TGCAGTGCTAGAGTTGCCCAGGTGGGGTATGGCTACACCTTC CSARVAQVGYGYTF NA TRBJ1-2 TRBV20-1 medium-sized
TGTGCCAGCAGTCCCGGGTTAGCGGGGGGGAGTGAGACCCAGTACTTC CASSPGLAGGSETQYF TRBD2 TRBJ2-5 TRBV12-3/TRBV12-4 medium-sized
TGTGCCACCCTACTAGCGGGGGGCTTCAACGAGCAGTACTTC CATLLAGGFNEQYF TRBD2 TRBJ2-7 TRBV2 medium-sized
TGCAGTGCTAGTAGGGCTAGCGGGGGGATCACAGATACGCAGTATTTT CSASRASGGITDTQYF TRBD2 TRBJ2-3 TRBV20-1 large
TGTGCCAGCTCACCACTCGACGATCCCCGGGGGGAGCAGTACTTC CASSPLDDPRGEQYF NA TRBJ2-7 TRBV18 medium-sized
TGTGCCAGCAGTTACGACCCGAACTCCTACGAGCAGTACTTC CASSYDPNSYEQYF NA TRBJ2-7 TRBV6-5 medium-sized
TGTGCCAGCAGCTTGGCAGGGGGCGGCAATCAGCCCCAGCATTTT CASSLAGGGNQPQHF TRBD1 TRBJ1-5 TRBV7-6 medium-sized
TGCGCCACCGGGGACAATGAGCAGTTCTTC CATGDNEQFF NA TRBJ2-1 TRBV10-2 medium-sized
TGTGCCAGCTCCTCCTTGCGAAGCTCCTACAATGAGCAGTTCTTC CASSSLRSSYNEQFF NA TRBJ2-1 TRBV6-1 medium-sized
TGTGCCAGCAGTGGAAATGAGCAGTTCTTC CASSGNEQFF NA TRBJ2-1 TRBV2 medium-sized
TGTGCCAGCATAAGCCAGGCTAGCGGGACCGGGGAGCTGTTTTTT CASISQASGTGELFF TRBD2 TRBJ2-2 TRBV7-2 medium-sized
TGTGCCAGCAGCTCCCCCCCAGGGCTCCGGGAGGATACGCAGTATTTT CASSSPPGLREDTQYF NA TRBJ2-3 TRBV7-6 medium-sized
TGTGCCAGTACACTCCCGGCGGGGGGGCCCCTGGGGGAGCTGTTTTTT CASTLPAGGPLGELFF TRBD2 TRBJ2-2 TRBV11-3 medium-sized
TGCGCCAGCAGCCAGGGACATCGTGGGGCGACAGATACGCAGTATTTT CASSQGHRGATDTQYF NA TRBJ2-3 TRBV5-1 medium-sized
TGCGCCAGCAGCTCGAGGGGTCAGCCCGGGGAGACCCAGTACTTC CASSSRGQPGETQYF NA TRBJ2-5 TRBV5-1 many
TGTGCCAGCAGCGTAGAAGGGAAGAACACCATATATTTT CASSVEGKNTIYF NA TRBJ1-3 TRBV9 medium-sized